The 2 T cell receptor beta chains below come from one sample, sequenced in a study of blood T cell repertoires in COVID-19. This table comes from immunoSEQ multiplex PCR, and its TCRdb copy is limited to in-frame clones, with some not included. The sample has hundreds of thousands of clones, 83% seen once. Specimen: peripheral blood. Source of these receptors: a woman in her forties or fifties with acute or convalescent COVID-19.

This clone was seen just once. This rearrangement joins TRBV7-9 to TRBJ2-3; 10 bases line up with TRBD2. The CDR3 runs to 17 residues. Germline V gives CDR1 SEHNR, CDR2 FQNEAQ (reference sequence). With V trimmed by 3 bases and J by 4 bases, 10 bases remained unmatched. The CDR3: CASSFLAGDYVSDTQYF. CDR3 nucleotide sequence: TGTGCCAGCAGCTTCCTAGCGGGAGACTACGTATCAGATACGCAGTATTTT.

This rearrangement joins TRBV19 to TRBJ2-1, with D possibly TRBD2 on 5 matching bases. V lost 4 bases and J 1 base, leaving 14 bases between the germline ends. This CDR3 region has 16 residues. Germline V gives CDR1 LNHDA, CDR2 SQIVND (reference sequence). CDR3 sequence reads: CASSKALAWSYNEQFF. In DNA form, the CDR3 reads TGTGCCAGTAGTAAGGCCCTAGCCTGGTCCTACAATGAGCAGTTCTTC.